The 10 T cell receptor beta chains presented below share a single source sample, sequenced in a study of blood T cell repertoires in COVID-19. The method was immunoSEQ multiplex PCR; TCRdb's version includes in-frame clones alone and lacks a portion of them. The sample yields 300,000 to 400,000 clones, roughly 91% seen once. What was sequenced was peripheral blood. Receptors were obtained from a middle-aged man with active or convalescent COVID-19.

The chain couples TRBV28 to TRBJ1-6; TRBD1 matches at 7 bases. The CDR3 runs to 15 residues. The trim removed 2 bases at V and 5 bases at J, leaving 3 bases unmatched. Germline lookup yields CDR1 MDHEN and CDR2 SYDVKM. CDR3 in DNA: TGTGCCAGCAGTTTACGAGGGACAGATAATTCACCCCTCCACTTT. This codes for CASSLRGTDNSPLHF.

The chain carries TRBV7-9 and TRBJ2-1, with a possible D match to TRBD1 (6 bases). Germline V CDR1 and CDR2: SEHNR, FQNEAQ (reference sequence). V lost 5 bases, J lost 5 bases, and 22 bases lay in between. The CDR3 totals 17 residues. CDR3 bases: TGTGCCAGCAGCCCTATTCCGACAGGAATTTTTGACAATGAGCAGTTCTTC. Amino acid sequence: CASSPIPTGIFDNEQFF.

The chain recombines TRBV18 with TRBJ2-4; TRBD2 matches at 8 bases. Germline V gene data show CDR1 as KGHSH and CDR2 as LQKENI. Trimming at V came to 3 bases and at J to 0 bases, leaving 10 bases not matched to a gene. CDR3 length equals 18 residues. CDR3 in amino acids: CASSPTAGAGLAKNIQYF. DNA of the CDR3: TGTGCCAGCTCACCCACAGCGGGAGCGGGCCTAGCCAAAAACATTCAGTACTTC. The variable domain in full, completed from reference TRBV18 and TRBJ2-4, reads NAGVMQNPRHLVRRRGQEARLRCSPMKGHSHVYWYRQLPEEGLKFMVYLQKENIIDESGMPKERFSAEFPKEGPSILRIQQVVRGDSAAYFCASSPTAGAGLAKNIQYFGAGTRLSVL.

The V and J genes are TRBV4-3 and TRBJ2-7; D remains ambiguous. V gave up 0 bases and J gave up 2 bases, with 11 bases separating them. The germline gives CDR1 LGHNA, CDR2 YSLEER. The CDR3 has 15 residues. DNA of the CDR3: TGCGCCAGCAGCCAAGATTCGCAGGCAGCCTACGAGCAGTACTTC. Encoded protein: CASSQDSQAAYEQYF.

DNA of the CDR3: TGTGCCAGCTCACCAGGTGCGGGGGACACCATATATTTT. This encodes CASSPGAGDTIYF. The V call is TRBV18, the J call TRBJ1-3, with D perhaps matching TRBD1 (5 bases). The CDR3 is 13 residues long. Looked up from germline, CDR1 is KGHSH and CDR2 is LQKENI. V was clipped by 2 bases and J by 8 bases, with 10 bases between them.

The chain joins TRBV30 to TRBJ1-3; 7 nucleotides agree with TRBD1. Germline assignment: CDR1 GTSNPN and CDR2 SVGIG (reference sequence). CDR3 length equals 13 residues. The V gene end was trimmed by 2 bases and the J gene end by 4 bases; junction bases not matched to a gene: 2. CDR3 sequence reads: CAWSTGDGNTIYF. As DNA, the CDR3 is TGTGCCTGGAGTACAGGGGACGGAAACACCATATATTTT.

This chain joins TRBV5-6 and TRBJ1-6; 11 bases line up with TRBD1. V lost 4 bases, J lost 9 bases, and 6 bases stayed unmatched. Germline CDR1 reads SGHDT; CDR2 reads YYEEEE. This CDR3 spans 15 amino acids. CDR3 in DNA: TGTGCCAGCAGCGTCCGGACAGGGGGCACTTCACCCCTCCACTTT. Its protein is CASSVRTGGTSPLHF.

The rearrangement joins TRBV6-6 to TRBJ2-4; D remains unclear. This CDR3 is built from 14 residues. Trimming cost V 8 bases and J 0 bases, with 11 bases left between them. Germline assignment: CDR1 MNHNY and CDR2 SVGAGI (reference sequence). The CDR3 here is CASGPTEAKNIQYF. DNA of the CDR3: TGTGCCAGCGGTCCCACAGAAGCCAAAAACATTCAGTACTTC.

V gene TRBV2 combines with J gene TRBJ2-3, with D possibly being TRBD1 (5 bases). Germline V gene lookup returns CDR1 SNHLY and CDR2 FYNNEI. V was clipped by 4 bases and J by 0 bases, with 8 bases between them. CDR3 length: 14 residues. CDR3 protein: CASSGGYSTDTQYF. The CDR3 DNA sequence: TGTGCCAGCAGTGGGGGCTATAGCACAGATACGCAGTATTTT.

CDR3 DNA sequence: TGTGCCAGCAGCTCCGCGGGACTAGCGGGATCAGAGACCCAGTACTTC. It codes for CASSSAGLAGSETQYF. The gene calls are TRBV7-6 and TRBJ2-5; 13 nucleotides line up with TRBD2. CDR3 length equals 16 residues. Looked up from germline, CDR1 is SGHVS and CDR2 is FNYEAQ. With 4 bases clipped from V and 4 bases from J, the junction kept 6 bases outside the gene matches. Filled out from reference TRBV7-6 and TRBJ2-5, the complete variable domain reads GAGVSQSPRYKVTKRGQDVALRCDPISGHVSLYWYRQALGQGPEFLTYFNYEAQQDKSGLPNDRFSAERPEGSISTLTIQRTEQRDSAMYRCASSSAGLAGSETQYFGPGTRLLVL.